This T cell receptor beta chain was identified during a study of cytomegalovirus exposure and HLA in healthy donors. Study-wide findings and caveats: Accurate prediction of HLA-A and HLA-B alleles (for most subjects) was reportedly achieved from TCR beta sequences. Sequencing depth roughly uniform across donors was assumed in presence/absence analyses. Data from an earlier analysis indicated that most TCR beta V segments were productive either about 90% or about 30% of the time.

As regards this clone: Antigen specificity is unknown.

The PCR used 60 Vbeta and 13 Jbeta primers. Some clones are missing from TCRdb's copy, which holds only in-frame ones; the method was immunoSEQ multiplex PCR. The table lists some 240,000 clones, over 90% of them singletons. Sequencing was carried out using PBMCs. This receptor was obtained from a girl aged 2 to 10 in good health and CMV-seronegative.

CDR3 coding DNA: TGTGCCAGTAGTAAGACAGCAGATGGCTACACCTTC. Translation gives CASSKTADGYTF. The chain couples TRBV19 to TRBJ1-2; tentatively, D is TRBD1 (5 bases). This CDR3 is built from 12 residues. Germline CDR1 is LNHDA and CDR2 is SQIVND (reference sequence). Trimming cost V 4 bases and J 6 bases, with 9 bases left between them.